This is a list of T cell receptor beta chains from one sample in a study of cytomegalovirus exposure and HLA in healthy donors. Clones were read by immunoSEQ multiplex PCR, and TCRdb kept only the in-frame ones, dropping some. The sample carries hundreds of thousands of clones, around 87% recorded once. Source material: PBMCs. The receptors come from a woman between 18 and 30 years old in good health and CMV-seropositive. CDR3s include the opening cysteine and the closing phenylalanine or tryptophan. Each record gives: CDR3 DNA, CDR3 protein, D gene, J gene, clone size, V gene. A D gene is named only where the DNA matches it firmly. Clone sizes are given selectively: once, few, many, or a class where the clone is expanded.

TGCGCCAGCAGCCAACAGGGTAAGGGCACTGAAGCTTTCTTT CASSQQGKGTEAFF . TRBJ1-1 . TRBV5-1
TGTGCCAGCAACGGAGGGGGCGAGGACACCGGGGAGCTGTTTTTT CASNGGGEDTGELFF . TRBJ2-2 once TRBV6-5
TGCGCCAGCAGTGAGGGGCAGAACACTGAAGCTTTCTTT CASSEGQNTEAFF . TRBJ1-1 . TRBV10-1
TGTGCCAGCAGCGATACGGACAGGGGGAAACATACTGAGCAGTTCTTC CASSDTDRGKHTEQFF TRBD1 TRBJ2-1 . TRBV5-6
TGTGCCAGCAGTGAAGCGCTTGGCCAGCCCCAGCATTTT CASSEALGQPQHF . TRBJ1-5 few TRBV6-1
TGTGCCAGTAGTATAGGCGGCGACAGGCAGGCCTCAGCCCAGTACTTC CASSIGGDRQASAQYF . TRBJ2-5 . TRBV19
TGTGCCAGCAAGGGCAGCGGAAGCAATCAGCCCCAGCATTTT CASKGSGSNQPQHF . TRBJ1-5 . TRBV2
TGTGCCAGCAGGCCCCACAGGAACTATGGCTACACCTTC CASRPHRNYGYTF . TRBJ1-2 . TRBV2
TGTGCCAGCAGCCCCGCCTCGACAGGGACCCCTTACGAGCAGTACTTC CASSPASTGTPYEQYF TRBD1 TRBJ2-7 . TRBV7-6
TGTGCCAGCAGTGGTCCGGCCCCAAGCGGGAGGACAGATACGCAGTATTTT CASSGPAPSGRTDTQYF TRBD2 TRBJ2-3 . TRBV25-1
TGTGCCAGTATTTTACCGGGACAAGCAAACACTGAAGCTTTCTTT CASILPGQANTEAFF . TRBJ1-1 . TRBV2
TGTGCCAGCAGCGACTCCGGGACAGGGCACTACGAGCAGTACTTC CASSDSGTGHYEQYF TRBD1 TRBJ2-7 . TRBV13
TGTGCCAGCAGTAAAGCGATCGGACTAGCGGGAGGCAGAGAGCAGTTCTTC CASSKAIGLAGGREQFF TRBD2 TRBJ2-1 . TRBV6-1
TGTGCCAGCAGTATCGGGGTCGGGGGATTGGGCGAAAAACTGTTTTTT CASSIGVGGLGEKLFF . TRBJ1-4 . TRBV27
TGCAGCGTTGCGGGAGAAAGCCGACAGACGGGGCAGAACACTGAAGCTTTCTTT CSVAGESRQTGQNTEAFF . TRBJ1-1 . TRBV29-1
TGTGCCACCGTGGGGGGGGCAGGCAATGAGCAGTTCTTC CATVGGAGNEQFF . TRBJ2-1 . TRBV6-5
TGTGCCAGCAGCGTCACGCCGGGTGGTGAGACCCAGTACTTC CASSVTPGGETQYF . TRBJ2-5 many TRBV9
TGCAGCGTTACCGGGACAGGGGGCCTGGCTGGAAACACCATATATTTT CSVTGTGGLAGNTIYF TRBD1 TRBJ1-3 . TRBV29-1
TGTGCCAGCAGTTTCCGGGACAGGGGGCCCTATGGCTACACCTTC CASSFRDRGPYGYTF TRBD1 TRBJ1-2 . TRBV28
TGTGCCAGCAGTTTATTAGCGGCGAACACCGGGGAGCTGTTTTTT CASSLLAANTGELFF . TRBJ2-2 . TRBV27
TGTGCCAGTAATAAGCGACTAGCGGGGAACAATGAGCAGTTCTTC CASNKRLAGNNEQFF TRBD2 TRBJ2-1 . TRBV19
TGTGCCAGTAGTATCACAGGGACGGCTGGAAACACCATATATTTT CASSITGTAGNTIYF . TRBJ1-3 . TRBV19
TGTGCCAGCAGTTTTTATAGCCCCCCCCTATTAAATTCACCTGAAGCTTTCTTT CASSFYSPPLLNSPEAFF . TRBJ1-1 . TRBV28
TGCAGCGTTTGCGACAACATGAACACTGAAGCTTTCTTT CSVCDNMNTEAFF . TRBJ1-1 . TRBV29-1
TGTGCCAGCACCGGGGGGACTAGCCGAATCGGTCACACCGGGGAGCTGTTTTTT CASTGGTSRIGHTGELFF TRBD2 TRBJ2-2 . TRBV9
TGTGCCAGCAGCCCGGGACAGGGCGACACCGGGGAGCTGTTTTTT CASSPGQGDTGELFF TRBD1 TRBJ2-2 . TRBV6-5
TGTGCCAGCTCATCCAGGGGGTCGGATGGCTACACCTTC CASSSRGSDGYTF TRBD1 TRBJ1-2 . TRBV18
TGCGCCAGCAGCCAAGATCGCCAGGGCCCGACCCTTAATGAAAAACTGTTTTTT CASSQDRQGPTLNEKLFF . TRBJ1-4 . TRBV4-1
TGTGCCAGCAGCTTTCCCGGGGCTAGCGGGATAGGGGAGCAGTTCTTC CASSFPGASGIGEQFF TRBD2 TRBJ2-1 . TRBV14
TGTGCCAGCAATGACGGCGGACTAGTAGACGTGGAGACCCAGTACTTC CASNDGGLVDVETQYF TRBD2 TRBJ2-5 . TRBV9
TGTGCCAGCAGCCAAGATCCGGCGGGAGGGCCGTTACATGAGCAGTTCTTC CASSQDPAGGPLHEQFF TRBD2 TRBJ2-1 . TRBV4-2
TGTGCCATCAGTGGGGGAAACAGGGATAAGGCAGAGACCCAGTACTTC CAISGGNRDKAETQYF . TRBJ2-5 . TRBV10-3